The clone carrying this T cell receptor (beta chain) was recorded once. TCRdb's table, derived via immunoSEQ multiplex PCR, lists solely in-frame clones and lacks some. The table lists around 40,000 clones, around 86% of them singletons, with roughly 21% in the top ten. Germline V gives CDR1 SGDLS, CDR2 YYNGEE. This CDR3 is built from 14 residues. Trimming removed 3 bases at V and 4 bases at J, with 11 bases between. The data derive from a study of blood T cell repertoires in COVID-19. The source of this sequence is a man between 45 and 60 years old with active COVID-19. The sequencing sample was made of peripheral blood. The V gene is TRBV9, the J gene TRBJ1-3; D might be TRBD1 (6 bases). The CDR3 sequence: CASSAGVLGNTIYF. CDR3 nucleotide sequence: TGTGCCAGCAGCGCAGGGGTCTTAGGAAACACCATATATTTT. The full variable domain, completed using reference TRBV9 and TRBJ1-3, is DSGVTQTPKHLITATGQRVTLRCSPRSGDLSVYWYQQSLDQGLQFLIQYYNGEERAKGNILERFSAQQFPDLHSELNLSSLELGDSALYFCASSAGVLGNTIYFGEGSWLTVV.